Below, 25 T cell receptor beta chains from the same sample are listed, as sequenced in a study of control samples from healthy donors and cancer patients. Clones were sequenced by immunoSEQ multiplex PCR, and TCRdb holds only the in-frame ones, with some missing. Among roughly 39,000 clones listed, 92% were seen once. Specimen: blood. These receptors all come from a woman aged 50 to 65 in good health.

The chain carries TRBV7-2 and TRBJ2-7, with 9 bases matching TRBD1. J lost 4 bases, V lost 4 bases, and 8 bases had no gene match. Per the germline V gene, CDR1 is SGHTA and CDR2 is FQGNSA. This CDR3 is built from 15 residues. The CDR3 loop is CASSSDRGYIYEQYF. In DNA form, the CDR3 reads TGTGCCAGCAGCTCGGACAGGGGATATATATACGAGCAGTACTTC. The full variable domain, completed using reference TRBV7-2 and TRBJ2-7, is GAGVSQSPSNKVTEKGKDVELRCDPISGHTALYWYRQSLGQGLEFLIYFQGNSAPDKSGLPSDRFSAERTGGSVSTLTIQRTQQEDSAVYLCASSSDRGYIYEQYFGPGTRLTVT.

V is TRBV27 and J is TRBJ1-6; D is ambiguous. This CDR3 comprises 13 residues. Germline loops: CDR1 MNHEY, CDR2 SMNVEV (reference sequence). V shed 2 bases and J shed 4 bases, with 3 bases lying between them. In DNA, the CDR3 is TGTGCCAGCAGTTTAAGATATAATTCACCCCTCCACTTT. This encodes CASSLRYNSPLHF.

The chain combines TRBV12-3 or TRBV12-4 with TRBJ1-1; D is possibly TRBD1 (5 bases). V lost 3 bases, J lost 7 bases, and 9 bases lay in between. The CDR3 sequence is 12 residues long. The CDR3 region is CASSLGEFEAFF. The DNA for the CDR3 is TGTGCCAGCAGTTTGGGGGAGTTTGAAGCTTTCTTT.

V and J are TRBV15 and TRBJ2-7, with unresolved D. CDR3 size: 13 residues. CDR1 is LNHNV, CDR2 YYDKDF, per germline (reference sequence). Trimming removed 0 bases from V and 3 bases from J, with 6 bases in between. The CDR3 region is CATSRDSVYEQYF. Here the CDR3 DNA reads TGTGCCACCAGCAGAGATTCGGTCTACGAGCAGTACTTC.

Comments on this clone: Germline is not matched at one junction end, which may reflect a read error. The rearrangement uses TRBV29-1 and TRBJ1-1; D is unresolved. The CDR3 contains 14 residues. CDR1 and CDR2 (germline): SQVTM, ANQGSEA. The CDR3 loop is CSMQPTGPNTGAFF. In DNA form, the CDR3 reads TGCAGCATGCAGCCGACCGGCCCGAACACTGGAGCTTTCTTT.

The chain couples TRBV7-2 to TRBJ2-7, with D perhaps TRBD1 (6 bases). V gave up 5 bases and J gave up 3 bases, with 23 bases separating them. Germline V gene data show CDR1 as SGHTA and CDR2 as FQGNSA. CDR3 length equals 17 residues. CDR3 sequence (DNA): TGTGCCAGCAGCCCGACCTCACAGGGTGGGGCTTTCTACGAGCAGTACTTC. Amino acids: CASSPTSQGGAFYEQYF.

The gene calls are TRBV2 and TRBJ2-2; D might be TRBD2 (5 bases). CDR1 SNHLY and CDR2 FYNNEI come from the germline V gene. The CDR3 runs to 15 residues. Trimming pared 5 bases from V and 3 bases from J, leaving 13 bases between. In DNA, the CDR3 is TGTGCCAGCAGTTTCGGGGAAGTCTACACCGGGGAGCTGTTTTTT. This sequence encodes CASSFGEVYTGELFF.

V and J are TRBV15 and TRBJ2-5; 9 bases fit TRBD2. The ends lost 5 bases at V and 4 bases at J; junction bases unmatched: 5. The CDR3 extends over 14 amino acids. The V gene's germline CDR1 is LNHNV and CDR2 YYDKDF (reference sequence). CDR3 coding DNA: TGTGCCACCAGCCGAGCGGGGGGTGGAGAGACCCAGTACTTC. Translating it yields CATSRAGGGETQYF. The complete variable domain, with remaining parts taken from reference TRBV15 and TRBJ2-5, reads DAMVIQNPRYQVTQFGKPVTLSCSQTLNHNVMYWYQQKSSQAPKLLFHYYDKDFNNEADTPDNFQSRRPNTSFCFLDIRSPGLGDTAMYLCATSRAGGGETQYFGPGTRLLVL.

The CDR3 DNA reads as TGTGCCAGCAGCCCACAGGGACTTGGAAACACCATATATTTT. This gives the protein CASSPQGLGNTIYF. V is TRBV7-2 and J is TRBJ1-3; D is possibly TRBD1 (6 bases). Germline values: CDR1 SGHTA, CDR2 FQGNSA. The V gene lost 5 bases and the J gene lost 3 bases, with 11 bases spanning the gap. The CDR3 consists of 14 residues.

The genes are TRBV5-1 and TRBJ2-3, with D unresolved. This CDR3 is built from 12 residues. V was clipped by 0 bases and J by 2 bases, with 1 base between them. Germline V gives CDR1 SGHRS, CDR2 YFSETQ. The CDR3 DNA follows: TGCGCCAGCAGCTTGGCCACAGATACGCAGTATTTT. This encodes CASSLATDTQYF.

The chain recombines TRBV28 with TRBJ1-1; D uncertain. Germline CDR1 and CDR2: MDHEN and SYDVKM. V shed 3 bases and J shed 8 bases, with 13 bases lying between them. CDR3 size: 13 residues. DNA for the CDR3: TGTGCCAGCAGTTTTAACGGGGATCGGGAAGCTTTCTTT. Translation gives CASSFNGDREAFF.

The rearrangement links TRBV5-4 to TRBJ1-1; the match to TRBD1 covers 11 bases. The CDR3 runs 17 residues. The ends lost 1 base at V and 1 base at J; junction bases unmatched: 6. Germline V gives CDR1 SGHNT, CDR2 YYREEE (reference sequence). This CDR3 is CASSLLDRGHRNTEAFF. The CDR3 coding sequence is TGTGCCAGCAGCTTGCTGGACAGGGGGCATCGGAACACTGAAGCTTTCTTT.

The rearrangement joins TRBV6-6 to TRBJ2-5, with 8 bases that match TRBD2. Germline CDR1 MNHNY, CDR2 SVGAGI (reference sequence). Trimming cost V 5 bases and J 5 bases; bases outside gene matches: 7. The length of the CDR3 is 14 residues. The CDR3 region has the DNA TGTGCCAGCAGTGCCACTAGCGGCGGGGAGACCCAGTACTTC. It specifies CASSATSGGETQYF.

The chain carries TRBV27 and TRBJ2-2; unclear D gene. The CDR3 totals 14 residues. Germline CDR1 MNHEY, CDR2 SMNVEV (reference sequence). Trimming removed 3 bases at V and 1 base at J, with 6 bases between. The DNA of the CDR3 is TGTGCCAGCAGTTTTTATCTGAACACCGGGGAGCTGTTTTTT. Its translation is CASSFYLNTGELFF.

The chain is built from TRBV7-2 and TRBJ2-7, with D hard to call. The CDR3 is made up of 14 amino acids. In germline, CDR1 is SGHTA, CDR2 FQGNSA. The V end lost 2 bases, the J end lost 5 bases, and 13 bases lay between the germline ends. The CDR3 DNA follows: TGTGCCAGCAGCTTAATTGCCAGGTTCCACGAGCAGTACTTC. This gives the protein CASSLIARFHEQYF.

The V gene is TRBV6-6, the J gene TRBJ2-3; D is uncertain. The germline V and J ends were trimmed by 5 bases and 5 bases, with 5 bases remaining between them. The germline V gene has CDR1 MNHNY and CDR2 SVGAGI (reference sequence). The CDR3 has 11 amino acids. The CDR3 here is CASSLKDTQYF. In DNA form, the CDR3 reads TGTGCCAGCAGTCTCAAAGATACGCAGTATTTT.

The genes are TRBV18 and TRBJ2-2; a weak D match, TRBD2 (5 bases). V lost 0 bases to trimming and J lost 1 base, with 9 bases between them. This CDR3 comprises 16 residues. The V gene's germline CDR1 is KGHSH and CDR2 LQKENI. The CDR3 coding sequence is TGTGCCAGCTCACCACCTCGGGGTGTGAACACCGGGGAGCTGTTTTTT. This codes for CASSPPRGVNTGELFF. Complete variable domain (other parts from reference TRBV18 and TRBJ2-2): NAGVMQNPRHLVRRRGQEARLRCSPMKGHSHVYWYRQLPEEGLKFMVYLQKENIIDESGMPKERFSAEFPKEGPSILRIQQVVRGDSAAYFCASSPPRGVNTGELFFGEGSRLTVL.

The CDR3 spells CASNQGQGATYEQYF. CDR3 nucleotide sequence: TGTGCCAGCAACCAAGGACAGGGGGCTACCTACGAGCAGTACTTC. This rearrangement joins TRBV28 to TRBJ2-7; 11 bases line up with TRBD1. The germline V gene has CDR1 MDHEN and CDR2 SYDVKM. The CDR3 loop spans 15 amino acids. J lost 2 bases, V lost 7 bases, and 7 bases had no gene match.

This chain joins TRBV6-2 or TRBV6-3 and TRBJ1-2; no reliable D call. The germline V gene encodes CDR1 MNHEY and CDR2 SVGEGT. CDR3 length: 15 amino acids. V was trimmed by 0 bases and J by 4 bases, leaving 12 bases between them. The CDR3 loop reads CASSYSHGGIYGYTF. The DNA for the CDR3 is TGTGCCAGCAGTTACTCTCACGGCGGAATCTATGGCTACACCTTC.

The rearrangement links TRBV19 to TRBJ1-3; possibly TRBD1 for D (5 bases). Between the trimmed V and J ends, which lost 9 bases and 2 bases, there was a span of 17 bases. Germline CDR1 LNHDA, CDR2 SQIVND (reference sequence). The CDR3 contains 15 residues. Here the CDR3 DNA reads TGTGCCAGCTCGGTCGAGGGGCGGCCTGGAAACACCATATATTTT. This translates into CASSVEGRPGNTIYF.

J is TRBJ2-3 and V is TRBV7-8, with D hard to call. This CDR3 spans 14 amino acids. Germline CDR1 is SGHVS and CDR2 is FQNEAQ. Trimming took 3 bases from V and 4 from J, leaving 11 bases between them. CDR3 bases: TGTGCCAGCAGCTTCCAGCAGAAGGCAGATACGCAGTATTTT. Translating gives CASSFQQKADTQYF.

The chain joins TRBV28 to TRBJ1-2; the D is unclear. Trimming removed 6 bases at V and 4 bases at J, with 6 bases between. CDR3 size: 11 residues. Germline values: CDR1 MDHEN, CDR2 SYDVKM. The CDR3 sequence is CASRAPYGYTF. The CDR3 DNA is TGTGCCAGCAGGGCCCCCTATGGCTACACCTTC.

This chain uses TRBV5-1 with TRBJ1-5; 7 bases line up with TRBD1. After removal of 0 bases from V and 5 bases from J, the junction contained 5 bases not matched to a gene. This CDR3 has 15 amino acids. Per germline, CDR1 SGHRS and CDR2 YFSETQ. The CDR3 coding sequence is TGCGCCAGCAGCTTGGTCCCAGGGGGATATCAGCCCCAGCATTTT. Its protein product is CASSLVPGGYQPQHF.

This rearrangement joins TRBV28 to TRBJ1-4; D is unresolved. CDR3 length: 15 residues. Trimming removed 1 base at V and 0 bases at J, with 6 bases between. Germline V gene lookup returns CDR1 MDHEN and CDR2 SYDVKM. This chain's CDR3 is CASSLLGTTNEKLFF. The CDR3 DNA follows: TGTGCCAGCAGTTTATTGGGGACAACTAATGAAAAACTGTTTTTT.

The chain uses TRBV6-5 and TRBJ2-2; no definite D call. Trimming left V 6 bases short and J 0 bases short, with 8 bases between. CDR3 length: 14 amino acids. Germline CDR1 is MNHEY and CDR2 is SVGAGI. The CDR3 DNA follows: TGTGCCAGCAGCCGGAAAGCGAACACCGGGGAGCTGTTTTTT. Translated: CASSRKANTGELFF.